The T cell receptor beta chain under discussion was sequenced for a study of cytomegalovirus exposure and HLA in healthy donors. The CDR3 spans 15 residues. CDR1 SGHNT and CDR2 YYREEE come from the germline V gene (reference sequence). V was shortened by 4 bases and J by 5 bases, with 18 bases between the two germline ends. The donors were members of the validation cohort, which comprised about 130 subjects and was separate from the first cohort of about 700 subjects. Method: immunoSEQ multiplex PCR; TCRdb's copy keeps in-frame clones and lacks some. The data hold roughly 100,000 clones, with approximately 94% observed a single time.

V gene TRBV5-4 combines with J gene TRBJ1-2; D remains unclear. Sequencing was carried out using PBMCs. This TCR was sampled from a young woman in good health and CMV-seronegative. The CDR3 protein is CASSPREGFRYGYTF. The CDR3 DNA sequence: TGTGCCAGCAGCCCGCGGGAGGGTTTTCGGTATGGCTACACCTTC. The full variable domain, rest sourced from reference TRBV5-4 and TRBJ1-2, is ETGVTQSPTHLIKTRGQQVTLRCSSQSGHNTVSWYQQALGQGPQFIFQYYREEENGRGNFPPRFSGLQFPNYSSELNVNALELDDSALYLCASSPREGFRYGYTFGSGTRLTVV.